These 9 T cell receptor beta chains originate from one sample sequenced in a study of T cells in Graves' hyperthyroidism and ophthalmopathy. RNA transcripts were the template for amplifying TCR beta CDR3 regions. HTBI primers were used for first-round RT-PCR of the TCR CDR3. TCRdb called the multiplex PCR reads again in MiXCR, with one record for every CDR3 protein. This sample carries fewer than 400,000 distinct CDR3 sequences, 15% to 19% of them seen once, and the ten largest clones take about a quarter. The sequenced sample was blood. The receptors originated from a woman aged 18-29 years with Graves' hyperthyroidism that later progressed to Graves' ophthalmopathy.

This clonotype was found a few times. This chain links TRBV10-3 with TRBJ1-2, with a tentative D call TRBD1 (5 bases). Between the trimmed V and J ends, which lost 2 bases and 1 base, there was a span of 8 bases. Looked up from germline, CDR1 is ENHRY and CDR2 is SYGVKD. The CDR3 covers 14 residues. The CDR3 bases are TGTGCCATCAGTGAGGGGGCCGTTAACTATGGCTACACCTTC. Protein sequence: CAISEGAVNYGYTF.

Written as DNA, the CDR3 is TGTGCCAGTAGTATAGATCTAACGGAGGGCGACGAGCAGTACTTC. Protein sequence: CASSIDLTEGDEQYF. This chain uses TRBV19 with TRBJ2-7; D might be TRBD2 (6 bases). The CDR3 length is 15 residues. Germline V gene sequence: CDR1 LNHDA, CDR2 SQIVND (reference sequence). Trimming pared 0 bases from V and 5 bases from J, leaving 14 bases between.

The CDR3 protein is CASSFLGGDTQYF. The CDR3, as DNA: TGTGCCAGCAGCTTCCTCGGGGGAGATACGCAGTATTTT. The chain joins TRBV7-3 to TRBJ2-3, with D perhaps matching TRBD2 (6 bases). Germline V gene sequence: CDR1 SGHTA, CDR2 FQGTGA. This CDR3 is built from 13 residues. The germline V and J ends were trimmed by 3 bases and 5 bases, with 9 bases remaining between them.

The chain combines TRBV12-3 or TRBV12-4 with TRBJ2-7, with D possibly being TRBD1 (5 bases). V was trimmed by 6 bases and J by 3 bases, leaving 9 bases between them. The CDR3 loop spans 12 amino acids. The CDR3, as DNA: TGTGCCAGCAGCACGGACATCTACGAGCAGTACTTC. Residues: CASSTDIYEQYF.

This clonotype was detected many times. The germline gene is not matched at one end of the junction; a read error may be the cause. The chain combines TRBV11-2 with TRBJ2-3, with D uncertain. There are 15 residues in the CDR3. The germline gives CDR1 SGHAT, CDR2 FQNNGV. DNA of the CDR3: TGTGCCAGCAGCCTAGATGCCTCCAACCCTGGTACGCAGTATTTT. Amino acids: CASSLDASNPGTQYF.

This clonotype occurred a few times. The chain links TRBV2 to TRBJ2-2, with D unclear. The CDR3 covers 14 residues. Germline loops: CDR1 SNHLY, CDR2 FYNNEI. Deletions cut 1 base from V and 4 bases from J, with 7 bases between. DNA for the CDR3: TGTGCCAGCAGTGAAGTCGGACCCACCGGGGAGCTGTTTTTT. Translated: CASSEVGPTGELFF.

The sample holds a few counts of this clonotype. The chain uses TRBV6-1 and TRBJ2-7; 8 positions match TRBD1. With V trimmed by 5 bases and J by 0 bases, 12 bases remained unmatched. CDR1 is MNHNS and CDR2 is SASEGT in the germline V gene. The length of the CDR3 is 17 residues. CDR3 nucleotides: TGTGCCAGCAGTCCAACTCTGACAGGGGTGAGCTCCTACGAGCAGTACTTC. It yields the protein CASSPTLTGVSSYEQYF.

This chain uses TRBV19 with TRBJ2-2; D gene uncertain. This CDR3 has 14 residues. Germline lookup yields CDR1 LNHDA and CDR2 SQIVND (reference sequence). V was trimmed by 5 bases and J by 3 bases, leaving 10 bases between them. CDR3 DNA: TGTGCCAGTAGTTTGATCCGCCACACCGGGGAGCTGTTTTTT. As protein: CASSLIRHTGELFF.

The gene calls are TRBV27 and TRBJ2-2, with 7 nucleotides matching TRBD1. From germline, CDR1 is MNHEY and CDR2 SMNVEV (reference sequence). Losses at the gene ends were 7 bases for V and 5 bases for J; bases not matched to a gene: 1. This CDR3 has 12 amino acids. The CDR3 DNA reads TGTGCCAGCAAGGGGGCAACCGGGGAGCTGTTTTTT. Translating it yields CASKGATGELFF.